This passage covers 21 T cell receptor beta chains from one sample sequenced in a study of T cells in Graves' hyperthyroidism and ophthalmopathy. Regions amplified from RNA transcripts were the TCR beta CDR3 regions. HTBI primers were used for first-round RT-PCR of the TCR CDR3. TCRdb independently ran MiXCR on the multiplex PCR reads; one entry per CDR3 protein. The sample has roughly 710,000 distinct CDR3 sequences, 30% to 40% seen once. Material for sequencing was blood. The receptors were gathered from a woman in her forties with Graves' hyperthyroidism.

The V call is TRBV10-3, the J call TRBJ1-5; possible D gene TRBD1, 6 bases. Germline V lookup: CDR1 ENHRY, CDR2 SYGVKD. Trimming left V 11 bases short and J 6 bases short, with 26 bases between. The length of the CDR3 is 16 residues. The CDR3 spells CASSERGGAAGQPQHF. DNA for the CDR3: TGTGCCTCATCCGAGAGGGGGGGGGCCGCCGGTCAGCCCCAGCATTTT.

The table lists this clonotype with many counts. In DNA, the CDR3 is TGTGCCACCAGCAGAGGACAGGGTCAGGAGGCCCAGTACTTC. Amino acids: CATSRGQGQEAQYF. The V and J genes are TRBV15 and TRBJ2-5; 7 nucleotides align to TRBD1. The CDR3 has 14 residues. The germline CDR1 and CDR2 sequences are LNHNV and YYDKDF (reference sequence). With V trimmed by 1 base and J by 9 bases, 8 bases remained unmatched.

This chain links TRBV6-2 or TRBV6-3 with TRBJ1-2; tentative D call: TRBD1 (5 bases). With 4 bases removed from V and 7 bases from J, the gap between germline ends came to 13 bases. This CDR3 has 13 residues. Germline V lookup: CDR1 MNHEY, CDR2 SVGEGT. CDR3 amino acids: CASSWGRDCGYTF. Written as DNA, the CDR3 is TGTGCCAGCAGTTGGGGCAGGGACTGTGGCTACACCTTC.

The chain uses TRBV2 and TRBJ1-3; D may be TRBD1 (5 bases). V lost 6 bases and J lost 4, with 13 bases in between. The CDR3 has 14 residues. Germline loops: CDR1 SNHLY, CDR2 FYNNEI. CDR3 in DNA: TGTGCCAGCAGCGACAGATCGGGGGGAAACACCATATATTTT. Protein: CASSDRSGGNTIYF.

The chain couples TRBV29-1 to TRBJ2-1; 9 nucleotides line up with TRBD1. The CDR3 runs 13 residues. V gave up 6 bases and J gave up 4 bases; unmatched junction bases: 4. The germline CDR1 and CDR2 sequences are SQVTM and ANQGSEA. The CDR3 spells CSVRTGVYNEQFF. CDR3 in DNA: TGCAGCGTGCGGACAGGGGTGTACAATGAGCAGTTCTTC.

This chain connects TRBV20-1 to TRBJ1-5; maybe TRBD1 (5 bases). CDR3 size: 14 residues. Between the trimmed V and J ends, which lost 0 bases and 2 bases, there was a span of 8 bases. Germline values: CDR1 DFQATT, CDR2 SNEGSKA (reference sequence). For the CDR3, the DNA is TGCAGTGCTAGAGAAACAGGATGCAATCAGCCCCAGCATTTT. Amino acids: CSARETGCNQPQHF.

The chain carries TRBV5-1 and TRBJ1-4; perhaps TRBD1 as D (5 bases). Trimming left V 2 bases short and J 8 bases short, with 16 bases between. Germline CDR1 is SGHRS and CDR2 is YFSETQ. CDR3 length equals 15 residues. DNA for the CDR3: TGCGCCAGCAGCTTAACTGCCAGGGACGGAGAAAAACTGTTTTTT. It is translated as CASSLTARDGEKLFF.

This clonotype was seen a handful of times. The rearrangement joins TRBV27 to TRBJ1-2; D is ambiguous. With 1 base removed from V and 4 bases from J, the gap between germline ends came to 10 bases. Germline V gene sequence: CDR1 MNHEY, CDR2 SMNVEV (reference sequence). The length of the CDR3 is 14 residues. In nucleotides, the CDR3 is TGTGCCAGCAGTTTATTACCCCCTGGCTATGGCTACACCTTC. Its protein is CASSLLPPGYGYTF.

This chain connects TRBV25-1 to TRBJ1-4; no firm D call. The CDR3 is 14 residues long. Germline V CDR1 and CDR2: MGHDK, SYGVNS. The V and J ends lost 6 bases and 10 bases respectively, with 18 bases between them. The CDR3 bases are TGTGCCAGCAGCGTTGAAGGATCACGGGGAAAACTGTTTTTT. Amino acid sequence: CASSVEGSRGKLFF.

Ten or more counts support this clonotype. The V call is TRBV29-1, the J call TRBJ1-1; 8 bases match TRBD1. Per germline, CDR1 SQVTM and CDR2 ANQGSEA. V lost 6 bases to trimming and J lost 4 bases; unmatched junction nucleotides: 10. The CDR3 is 14 residues long. The CDR3 sequence is CSVPRTGFGTEAFF. Here the CDR3 DNA reads TGCAGCGTCCCTCGGACAGGGTTCGGCACTGAAGCTTTCTTT.

With respect to this clonotype: A much larger clone differs from this one at a single base, so this may be a read error. The chain combines TRBV19 with TRBJ1-2; D is perhaps TRBD1 (5 bases). The germline V gene has CDR1 LNHDA and CDR2 SQIVND (reference sequence). This CDR3 comprises 14 residues. The CDR3 DNA is TGTGCCAGTAGTAGAGACAGCTTTGACTATGGCCACACCTTC. Its protein is CASSRDSFDYGHTF.

The table lists this clonotype with many counts. The J gene is TRBJ1-2, the V gene TRBV25-1; D possibly corresponds to TRBD1 (5 bases). The CDR3 runs to 13 residues. Germline V gene sequence: CDR1 MGHDK, CDR2 SYGVNS. V was trimmed by 2 bases and J by 3 bases, leaving 7 bases between them. CDR3 in amino acids: CASSETTDYGYTF. CDR3 nucleotide sequence: TGTGCCAGCAGTGAAACGACAGACTATGGCTACACCTTC.

Remarks on this clonotype: A junction end diverges from the germline sequence, so it may reflect a read error. The gene calls are TRBV4-3 and TRBJ2-7; tentatively, D is TRBD1 or TRBD2 (5 bases each). CDR3 length: 14 residues. CDR1 is LGHNA and CDR2 is YSLEER in the germline V gene. CDR3 region: CASSQSGTVAQVVF. The DNA for the CDR3 is TGCGCCAGCAGCCAATCCGGGACGGTAGCACAGGTAGTCTTC.

This clonotype was observed at least ten times. V and J are TRBV9 and TRBJ1-2; no clear D gene. V was clipped by 0 bases and J by 4 bases, with 13 bases between them. CDR3 size: 15 residues. Germline CDR1 SGDLS, CDR2 YYNGEE. CDR3 sequence: CASSVGEATFYGYTF. Here the CDR3 DNA reads TGTGCCAGCAGCGTAGGGGAGGCGACGTTCTATGGCTACACCTTC.

Details on this clonotype: A read error may be the cause here, since a much bigger clone is one base away. This rearrangement joins TRBV7-2 to TRBJ1-6, with 7 bases fitting TRBD1. With V trimmed by 5 bases and J by 11 bases, 9 bases remained unmatched. Germline assignment: CDR1 SGHTA and CDR2 FQGNSA. This CDR3 spans 14 amino acids. DNA of the CDR3: TGTGCCAGCAGCCGAGGACAGGAGAATCCACCCCTCCACTTT. It codes for CASSRGQENPPLHF.

Only a few counts were recorded for this clonotype. The chain uses TRBV5-1 and TRBJ1-1; TRBD1 aligns across 9 bases. J lost 4 bases, V lost 5 bases, and 12 bases had no gene match. This CDR3 has 16 residues. CDR1 SGHRS and CDR2 YFSETQ come from the germline V gene. CDR3 in amino acids: CASSLLQGATGTEAFF. DNA for the CDR3: TGCGCCAGCAGTCTACTACAGGGGGCGACAGGCACTGAAGCTTTCTTT.

This clonotype appeared a few times. A single base separates this from a much larger clone, so it may be a read error. CDR3 in DNA: TGTGCCAGCGGCAAGCCCCTGTCGAGGTCAGGGGGCAACACTGAAGCTTTCTTT. Translation gives CASGKPLSRSGGNTEAFF. The chain uses TRBV7-2 and TRBJ1-1; 8 nucleotides align to TRBD1. The CDR3 has 18 amino acids. CDR1 is SGHTA and CDR2 is FQGNSA in the germline V gene. V was clipped by 8 bases and J by 2 bases; unmatched bases: 19.

This clonotype has at least ten counts. CDR3 residues: CAISEGNTIYF. The CDR3, as DNA: TGTGCCATCAGTGAAGGAAACACCATATATTTT. The rearrangement uses TRBV10-3 and TRBJ1-3; D not resolved. CDR3 length equals 11 residues. Germline CDR1 and CDR2: ENHRY and SYGVKD. The V gene lost 3 bases and the J gene lost 4 bases, with 1 base spanning the gap.

This clonotype was recorded many times. This sequence joins TRBV2 and TRBJ1-5, with 7 nucleotides matching TRBD1. CDR1 and CDR2 from the germline V gene are SNHLY and FYNNEI. V lost 2 bases and J lost 5; bases outside the gene matches: 0. The CDR3 runs to 13 residues. The CDR3 DNA sequence: TGTGCCAGCAGTGAACAGGGGGATCAGCCCCAGCATTTT. The encoded protein is CASSEQGDQPQHF.

V gene TRBV2 combines with J gene TRBJ2-4; D not resolved. The CDR3 is 14 amino acids. In germline, CDR1 is SNHLY, CDR2 FYNNEI. Trimming pared 2 bases from V and 4 bases from J, leaving 9 bases between. The DNA for the CDR3 is TGTGCCAGCAGTGAATGGCTCGGTAAAAACATTCAGTACTTC. Amino acid sequence: CASSEWLGKNIQYF. Filled out from reference TRBV2 and TRBJ2-4, the complete variable domain reads EPEVTQTPSHQVTQMGQEVILRCVPISNHLYFYWYRQILGQKVEFLVSFYNNEISEKSEIFDDQFSVERPDGSNFTLKIRSTKLEDSAMYFCASSEWLGKNIQYFGAGTRLSVL.

The V call is TRBV7-2, the J call TRBJ1-6; D is perhaps TRBD1 (5 bases). CDR3 length: 13 residues. The germline V gene encodes CDR1 SGHTA and CDR2 FQGNSA. The V gene lost 6 bases and the J gene lost 13 bases, with 16 bases spanning the gap. Here the CDR3 reads CASSLRGARPLHF. The CDR3 DNA sequence: TGTGCCAGCAGTTTACGCGGGGCCCGGCCCCTCCACTTT.